These 15 T cell receptor beta chains were sequenced from one sample in a study of cytomegalovirus exposure and HLA in healthy donors. The PCR used 60 Vbeta and 13 Jbeta primers. Profiled with immunoSEQ multiplex PCR; TCRdb holds only in-frame clones, not every one. Of about 190,000 clones listed, 83% are singletons. Sequences were obtained from PBMCs. The receptors were gathered from a man in his forties or fifties in good health and CMV-seropositive.

The V gene is TRBV6-6, the J gene TRBJ1-2; D not resolved. Germline assignment: CDR1 MNHNY and CDR2 SVGAGI (reference sequence). CDR3 length equals 11 residues. Deletions cut 4 bases from V and 8 bases from J, with 8 bases between. CDR3 region: CASSLREGYTF. DNA for the CDR3: TGTGCCAGCAGTTTGAGGGAGGGCTACACCTTC.

V gene TRBV5-8 combines with J gene TRBJ2-7; TRBD2 might be the D (6 bases). CDR1 and CDR2 (germline): SGHTS, YDEGEE. V lost 2 bases, J lost 4 bases, and 13 bases lay in between. CDR3 length equals 14 residues. The CDR3 DNA reads as TGTGCCAGCAGCTTTGGAGGGCCAGGGTACGAGCAGTACTTC. Translating gives CASSFGGPGYEQYF.

This chain links TRBV7-8 with TRBJ2-1; 10 bases are a match to TRBD2. V gave up 2 bases and J gave up 7 bases; unmatched junction bases: 8. The CDR3 totals 16 residues. Germline V gene data show CDR1 as SGHVS and CDR2 as FQNEAQ. CDR3 residues: CASSLRLAGMRNEQFF. CDR3 bases: TGTGCCAGCAGCTTACGACTAGCGGGTATGAGGAATGAGCAGTTCTTC.

This chain uses TRBV28 with TRBJ1-2, with a tentative D call TRBD1 (5 bases). In germline, CDR1 is MDHEN, CDR2 SYDVKM. The CDR3 sequence is 14 residues long. Here the CDR3 DNA reads TGTGCTAACAGCAGGGCACCTGACCCCTATGGCTACACCTTC. It encodes CANSRAPDPYGYTF.

The V call is TRBV7-2, the J call TRBJ1-1; the D gene is possibly TRBD1 (5 bases). The V gene lost 3 bases and the J gene lost 4 bases, with 9 bases spanning the gap. CDR1 SGHTA and CDR2 FQGNSA come from the germline V gene. The CDR3 length is 13 residues. The CDR3 region has the DNA TGTGCCAGCAGCTTGGGGGAGGGCACTGAAGCTTTCTTT. It is translated as CASSLGEGTEAFF.

This chain links TRBV28 with TRBJ2-1; the match to TRBD2 covers 7 bases. The CDR3 loop spans 15 amino acids. V was clipped by 6 bases and J by 4 bases; unmatched bases: 9. CDR1 and CDR2 (germline): MDHEN, SYDVKM. CDR3 bases: TGTGCCAGCAGCCCCGGGGGGAATCTTTACAATGAGCAGTTCTTC. It is translated as CASSPGGNLYNEQFF. The full variable domain, in which reference TRBV28 and TRBJ2-1 provide the parts outside the CDR3, is DVKVTQSSRYLVKRTGEKVFLECVQDMDHENMFWYRQDPGLGLRLIYFSYDVKMKEKGDIPEGYSVSREKKERFSLILESASTNQTSMYLCASSPGGNLYNEQFFGPGTRLTVL.

As concerns this clone: Relative to the germline gene, one junction end is altered; a read error may explain this. This sample also contains other DNA sequences that code for the same CDR3. The V gene is TRBV6-5, the J gene TRBJ2-2, with a weak D call TRBD2 (5 bases). The CDR3 contains 15 residues. Germline CDR1 is MNHEY and CDR2 is SVGAGI. The CDR3 nucleotides are TGCGCCAGCAGTCCCTCGCGGGCGAACACCGGGGAGCTGTTTTTT. It encodes CASSPSRANTGELFF.

CDR3 loop: CSVGISYEQYF. In DNA, the CDR3 is TGCAGCGTTGGTATCTCCTACGAGCAGTACTTC. The chain couples TRBV29-1 to TRBJ2-7; D call uncertain. The V gene's germline CDR1 is SQVTM and CDR2 ANQGSEA. The ends were cut back, 4 bases at V and 0 bases at J, with 4 bases in the middle. The CDR3 is made up of 11 amino acids.

This clone was found once. The rearrangement uses TRBV6-1 and TRBJ2-5; D gene ambiguous. Between the trimmed V and J ends, which lost 8 bases and 2 bases, there was a span of 12 bases. CDR1 and CDR2 (germline): MNHNS, SASEGT. The CDR3 consists of 13 residues. The CDR3, as DNA: TGTGCCAGCGCAAATAACATACAAGAGACCCAGTACTTC. Translating it yields CASANNIQETQYF.

The chain combines TRBV10-1 with TRBJ2-2; TRBD2 aligns across 9 bases. V shed 3 bases, J shed 4 bases, and the junction held 3 bases outside the gene matches. There are 15 residues in the CDR3. Germline V gives CDR1 WNHNN, CDR2 SYGVQD (reference sequence). The CDR3 here is CASSERLAVTGELFF. The CDR3 bases are TGCGCCAGCAGTGAACGACTAGCGGTCACCGGGGAGCTGTTTTTT.

To note about this clone: Other DNA sequences of this sample code for an identical CDR3. The chain carries TRBV5-1 and TRBJ1-4; no clear D gene. The V gene lost 1 base and the J gene lost 5 bases, with 15 bases spanning the gap. This CDR3 region has 16 residues. CDR1 and CDR2 from the germline V gene are SGHRS and YFSETQ. The CDR3 nucleotides are TGCGCCAGCAGCTTGTTCCGACAAGGCACCAATGAAAAACTGTTTTTT. As protein: CASSLFRQGTNEKLFF.

This rearrangement joins TRBV2 to TRBJ2-3, with D perhaps TRBD1 (5 bases). CDR1 SNHLY and CDR2 FYNNEI come from the germline V gene. V lost 6 bases, J lost 0 bases, and 10 bases lay in between. The CDR3 has 14 amino acids. The CDR3 DNA sequence: TGTGCCAGCAGCTCGACAGTTAGCACAGATACGCAGTATTTT. Its translation is CASSSTVSTDTQYF.

The chain employs TRBV5-4 and TRBJ2-5, with 11 bases that match TRBD2. Gene TRBJ2-7 matches the end of the DNA better, so the J call may be wrong. Germline V gene data show CDR1 as SGHNT and CDR2 as YYREEE (reference sequence). The CDR3 sequence is 16 residues long. As DNA, the CDR3 is TGTGCCAGCAGCTTGGGGGGTATACTAGCGGGAGACGAGCAGTACTTC. Protein sequence: CASSLGGILAGDEQYF.

This chain connects TRBV5-6 to TRBJ1-3; tentative D call: TRBD1 (5 bases). V dropped 2 bases and J dropped 5 bases, with 11 bases sitting between them. This CDR3 is 14 amino acids long. The germline V gene encodes CDR1 SGHDT and CDR2 YYEEEE. The CDR3 DNA reads as TGTGCCAGCAGCTTAGGGGTAAAGAGAAACACCATATATTTT. Translated: CASSLGVKRNTIYF.

CDR3 residues: CASRFSGSNNEQFF. The CDR3 DNA sequence: TGTGCCAGCAGATTTAGCGGGAGTAACAATGAGCAGTTCTTC. The chain employs TRBV6-6 and TRBJ2-1, with TRBD2 identical over 9 bases. The V segment lost 6 bases and the J segment 5 bases; nucleotides outside the gene matches: 5. Looked up from germline, CDR1 is MNHNY and CDR2 is SVGAGI (reference sequence). The CDR3 consists of 14 residues.